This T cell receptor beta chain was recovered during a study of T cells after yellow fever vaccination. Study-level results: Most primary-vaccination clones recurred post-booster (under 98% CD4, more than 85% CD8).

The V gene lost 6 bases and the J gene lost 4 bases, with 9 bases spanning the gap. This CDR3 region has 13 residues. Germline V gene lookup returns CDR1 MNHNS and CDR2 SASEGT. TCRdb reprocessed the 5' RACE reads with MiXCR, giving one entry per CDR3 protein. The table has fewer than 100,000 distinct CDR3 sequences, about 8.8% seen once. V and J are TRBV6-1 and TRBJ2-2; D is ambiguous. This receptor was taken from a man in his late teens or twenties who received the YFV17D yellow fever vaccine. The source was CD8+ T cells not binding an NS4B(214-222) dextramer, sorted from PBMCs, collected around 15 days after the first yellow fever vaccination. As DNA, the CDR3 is TGTGCCAGCAGGACCAGAGGCACCGGGGAGCTGTTTTTT. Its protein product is CASRTRGTGELFF.